This T cell receptor (beta chain) is from a study of shared clonotypes between healthy human individuals. Study-level points and caveats: With a handful of donors compared, around 5% of naive CD4 clonotypes were shared. Lower generation probabilities were found for non-shared clonotypes than for those shared by all four donors.

The donors, all of them Caucasian adults, lived in Nashville, Tennessee. Concerning this clone itself: Its antigen is still unknown.

It was at deep level that the assay was run. The data were produced by immunoSEQ multiplex PCR, yet TCRdb's version contains in-frame clones alone and is incomplete. The table shows millions of clones, with approximately 93% occurring only once. Looked up from germline, CDR1 is MNHNS and CDR2 is SASEGT. This CDR3 contains 18 residues. Deletions cut 2 bases from V and 8 bases from J, with 25 bases between. The clonotype originates from a man aged 18-30 years in good health. Some clones in this sample may be carry-over from other donors' samples. Sequenced input: naive CD4+ T cells from PBMCs. Subset here: CD45RA+ positively selected. This chain connects TRBV6-1 to TRBJ2-1; tentatively, D is TRBD1 or TRBD2 (5 bases each). The CDR3 nucleotides are TGTGCCAGCAGTGAACCAAGGGCTGGAGTGGGTGGGGGATATGAGCAGTTCTTC. It specifies CASSEPRAGVGGGYEQFF.